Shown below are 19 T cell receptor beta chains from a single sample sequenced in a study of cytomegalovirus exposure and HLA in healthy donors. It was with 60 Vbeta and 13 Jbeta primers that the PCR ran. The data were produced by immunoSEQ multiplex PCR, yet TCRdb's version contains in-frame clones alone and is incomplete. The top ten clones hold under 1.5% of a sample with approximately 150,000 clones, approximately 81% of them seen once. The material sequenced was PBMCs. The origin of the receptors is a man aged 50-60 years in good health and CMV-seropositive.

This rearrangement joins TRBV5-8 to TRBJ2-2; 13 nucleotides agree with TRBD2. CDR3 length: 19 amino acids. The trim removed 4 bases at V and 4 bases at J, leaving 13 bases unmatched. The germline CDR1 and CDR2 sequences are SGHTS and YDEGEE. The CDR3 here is CASSGGTPGLAGRTGELFF. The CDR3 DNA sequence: TGTGCCAGCAGCGGGGGAACTCCGGGACTAGCGGGGCGCACCGGGGAGCTGTTTTTT.

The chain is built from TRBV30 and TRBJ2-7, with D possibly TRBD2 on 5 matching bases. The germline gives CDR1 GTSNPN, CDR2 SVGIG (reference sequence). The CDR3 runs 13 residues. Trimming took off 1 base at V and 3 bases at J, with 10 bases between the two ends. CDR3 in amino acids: CAWSEGVGYEQYF. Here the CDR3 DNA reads TGTGCCTGGAGTGAGGGAGTGGGCTACGAGCAGTACTTC.

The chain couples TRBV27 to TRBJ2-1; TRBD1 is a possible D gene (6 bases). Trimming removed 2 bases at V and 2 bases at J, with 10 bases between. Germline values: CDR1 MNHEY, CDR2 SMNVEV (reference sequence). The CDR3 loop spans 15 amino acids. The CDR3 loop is CASSLGRGTYNEQFF. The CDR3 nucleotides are TGTGCCAGCAGTTTAGGCAGGGGAACCTACAATGAGCAGTTCTTC.

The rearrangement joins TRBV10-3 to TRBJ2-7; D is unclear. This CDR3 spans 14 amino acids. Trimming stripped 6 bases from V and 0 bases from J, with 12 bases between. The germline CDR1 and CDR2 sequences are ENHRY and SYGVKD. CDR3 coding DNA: TGTGCCATCAGCTCGGTGCCCTCCTCCTACGAGCAGTACTTC. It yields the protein CAISSVPSSYEQYF.

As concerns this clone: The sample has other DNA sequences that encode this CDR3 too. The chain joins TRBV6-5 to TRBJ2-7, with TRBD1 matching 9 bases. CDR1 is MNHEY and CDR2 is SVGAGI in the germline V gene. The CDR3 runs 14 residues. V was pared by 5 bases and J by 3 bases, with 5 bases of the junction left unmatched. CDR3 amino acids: CASSQTGGDYEQYF. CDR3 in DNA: TGTGCCAGCAGTCAAACAGGGGGCGACTACGAGCAGTACTTC.

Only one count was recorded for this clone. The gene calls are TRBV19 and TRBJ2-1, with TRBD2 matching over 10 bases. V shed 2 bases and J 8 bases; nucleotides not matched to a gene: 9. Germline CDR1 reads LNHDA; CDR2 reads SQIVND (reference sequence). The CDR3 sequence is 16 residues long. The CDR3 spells CASSIWPSGSAYEQFF. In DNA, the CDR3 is TGTGCCAGTAGTATATGGCCTAGCGGGAGTGCTTATGAGCAGTTCTTC.

CDR3 sequence reads: CASSLSRADQPQHF. CDR3 bases: TGTGCCAGCAGTTTATCCAGGGCGGACCAGCCCCAGCATTTT. The rearrangement links TRBV27 to TRBJ1-5; D is perhaps TRBD1 (5 bases). V dropped 0 bases and J dropped 7 bases, with 10 bases sitting between them. This CDR3 comprises 14 residues. Per germline, CDR1 MNHEY and CDR2 SMNVEV (reference sequence).

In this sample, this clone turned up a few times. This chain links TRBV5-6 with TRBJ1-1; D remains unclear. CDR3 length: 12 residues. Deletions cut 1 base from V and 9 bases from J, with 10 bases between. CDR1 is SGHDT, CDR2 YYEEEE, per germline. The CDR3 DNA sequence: TGTGCCAGCAGCTTGTTAACAGAACAAGCTTTCTTT. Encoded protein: CASSLLTEQAFF.

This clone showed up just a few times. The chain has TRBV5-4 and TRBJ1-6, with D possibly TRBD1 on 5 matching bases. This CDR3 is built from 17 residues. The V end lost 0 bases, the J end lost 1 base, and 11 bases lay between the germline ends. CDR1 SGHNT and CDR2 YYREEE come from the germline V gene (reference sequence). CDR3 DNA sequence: TGTGCCAGCAGCTTGGAGGCAGGGTCTTCCTATAATTCACCCCTCCACTTT. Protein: CASSLEAGSSYNSPLHF.

The CDR3 here is CASRRTGKDTQYF. CDR3 sequence (DNA): TGTGCCAGCAGACGGACAGGGAAAGATACGCAGTATTTT. This chain uses TRBV6-5 with TRBJ2-3; TRBD1 matches at 8 bases. The ends lost 6 bases at V and 5 bases at J; junction bases unmatched: 4. The CDR3 covers 13 residues. Germline CDR1 MNHEY, CDR2 SVGAGI.

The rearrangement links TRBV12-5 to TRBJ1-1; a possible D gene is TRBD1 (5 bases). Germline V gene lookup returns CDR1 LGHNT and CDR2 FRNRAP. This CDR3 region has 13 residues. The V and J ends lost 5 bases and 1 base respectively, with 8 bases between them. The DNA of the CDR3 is TGTGCTAGTGGTCCCGACAGGAACACTGAAGCTTTCTTT. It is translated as CASGPDRNTEAFF.

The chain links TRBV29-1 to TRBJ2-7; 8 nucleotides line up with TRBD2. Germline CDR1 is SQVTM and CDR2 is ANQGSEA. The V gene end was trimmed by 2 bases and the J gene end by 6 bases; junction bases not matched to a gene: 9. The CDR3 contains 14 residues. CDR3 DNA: TGCAGCGTTGAATCGGGGGGGGCCCTCGGCGAGCAGTACTTC. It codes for CSVESGGALGEQYF.

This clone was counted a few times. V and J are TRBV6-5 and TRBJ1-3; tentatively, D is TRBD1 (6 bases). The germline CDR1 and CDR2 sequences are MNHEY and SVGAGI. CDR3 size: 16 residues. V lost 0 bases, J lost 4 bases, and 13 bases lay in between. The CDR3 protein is CASSYSIPGVGNTIYF. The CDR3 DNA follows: TGTGCCAGCAGTTACTCGATCCCAGGGGTAGGAAACACCATATATTTT.

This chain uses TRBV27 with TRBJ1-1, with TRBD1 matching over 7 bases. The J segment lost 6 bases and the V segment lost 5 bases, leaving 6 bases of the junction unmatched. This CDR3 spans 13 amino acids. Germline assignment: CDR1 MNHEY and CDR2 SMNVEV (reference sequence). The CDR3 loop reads CASSLDRVSEAFF. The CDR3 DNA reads TGTGCCAGCAGTCTAGACAGGGTCTCTGAAGCTTTCTTT.

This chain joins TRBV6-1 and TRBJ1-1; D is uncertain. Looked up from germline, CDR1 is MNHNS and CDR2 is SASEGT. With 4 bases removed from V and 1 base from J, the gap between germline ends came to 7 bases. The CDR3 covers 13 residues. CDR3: CASSGGENTEAFF. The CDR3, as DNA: TGTGCCAGCAGTGGCGGCGAGAACACTGAAGCTTTCTTT.

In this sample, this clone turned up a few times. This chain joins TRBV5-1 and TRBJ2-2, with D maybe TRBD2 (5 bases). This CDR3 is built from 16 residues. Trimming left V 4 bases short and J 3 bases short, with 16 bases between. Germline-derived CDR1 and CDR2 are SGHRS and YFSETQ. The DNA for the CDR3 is TGCGCCAGCAGCCCGGGATCATTGGTCTACACCGGGGAGCTGTTTTTT. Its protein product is CASSPGSLVYTGELFF.

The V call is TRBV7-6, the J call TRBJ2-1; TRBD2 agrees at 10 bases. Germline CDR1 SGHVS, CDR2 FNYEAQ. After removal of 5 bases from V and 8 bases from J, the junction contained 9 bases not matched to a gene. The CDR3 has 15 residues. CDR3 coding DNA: TGTGCCAGCAGCCGAAGCGGGGGGGCCGGCGATGAGCAGTTCTTC. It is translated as CASSRSGGAGDEQFF.

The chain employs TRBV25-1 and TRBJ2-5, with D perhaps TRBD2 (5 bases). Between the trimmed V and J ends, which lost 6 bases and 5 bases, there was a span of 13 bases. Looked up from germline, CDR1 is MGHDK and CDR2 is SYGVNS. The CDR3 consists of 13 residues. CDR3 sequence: CASSRPRGETQYF. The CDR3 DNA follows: TGTGCCAGCAGCCGCCCGAGAGGGGAGACCCAGTACTTC.

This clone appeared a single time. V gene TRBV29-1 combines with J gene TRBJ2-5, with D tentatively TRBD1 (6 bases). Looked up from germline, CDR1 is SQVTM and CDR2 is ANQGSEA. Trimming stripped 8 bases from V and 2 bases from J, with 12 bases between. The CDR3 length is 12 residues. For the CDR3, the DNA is TGCAGCTTTAGGGGGAATCAAGAGACCCAGTACTTC. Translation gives CSFRGNQETQYF.